This entry lists 27 T cell receptor beta chains sequenced from one sample in a study of response to subunit inactivated influenza vaccine. MiXCR was run by TCRdb on the RT-PCR reads, yielding one entry per CDR3 protein. The table has about 620,000 distinct CDR3 sequences, about 11% seen once. These data also formed part of another study, on T cells expressing NK-cell markers. As reported in that work: The cDNA for TCR beta came from 5'RACE template switching with UMIs.

The sample consisted of PBMCs from blood, taken on the day of vaccination. The source is a man in his fifties who received an inactivated influenza vaccine.

This clonotype has only a few counts. V gene TRBV4-3 combines with J gene TRBJ1-1; tentative D call: TRBD1 (6 bases). The CDR3 is 15 amino acids. Trimming cost V 3 bases and J 0 bases, with 11 bases left between them. The germline gives CDR1 LGHNA, CDR2 YSLEER. The CDR3 sequence is CASSQGQTMNTEAFF. CDR3 nucleotides: TGCGCCAGCAGCCAGGGACAAACGATGAACACTGAAGCTTTCTTT.

A few counts support this clonotype. The CDR3 is CASSWGASGDTETQYF. In DNA, the CDR3 is TGTGCCAGCAGCTGGGGGGCTAGCGGGGACACGGAGACCCAGTACTTC. The chain is built from TRBV5-6 and TRBJ2-5; 9 bases line up with TRBD2. After removal of 3 bases from V and 5 bases from J, the junction contained 11 bases not matched to a gene. Looked up from germline, CDR1 is SGHDT and CDR2 is YYEEEE. The CDR3 has 16 amino acids.

The rearrangement uses TRBV10-3 and TRBJ2-2, with D maybe TRBD2 (7 bases). The CDR3 length is 15 residues. The germline V and J ends were trimmed by 4 bases and 0 bases, with 9 bases remaining between them. CDR1 and CDR2 from the germline V gene are ENHRY and SYGVKD. CDR3 DNA: TGTGCCATCAGTGGCGGGGGCGCGAACACCGGGGAGCTGTTTTTT. Amino acids: CAISGGGANTGELFF.

In this sample, this clonotype turned up a few times. The chain joins TRBV5-4 to TRBJ2-3, with no clear D. V was trimmed by 1 base and J by 2 bases, leaving 5 bases between them. The CDR3 has 13 residues. CDR1 and CDR2 (germline): SGHNT, YYREEE (reference sequence). The CDR3 is CASSLMPTDTQYF. CDR3 DNA sequence: TGTGCCAGCAGCTTGATGCCCACAGATACGCAGTATTTT.

This clonotype has just a few counts. The chain joins TRBV5-5 to TRBJ2-1; either TRBD1 or TRBD2 may supply D (5 bases each). The CDR3 consists of 13 residues. CDR1 and CDR2 from the germline V gene are SGHKS and YYEKEE (reference sequence). Trimming pared 2 bases from V and 8 bases from J, leaving 11 bases between. The CDR3 nucleotides read TGTGCCAGCAGCTTTGGGACGCAGCATGAGCAGTTCTTC. This encodes CASSFGTQHEQFF.

The rearrangement uses TRBV12-3 or TRBV12-4 and TRBJ1-1, with 7 bases fitting TRBD1. The CDR3 is made up of 15 amino acids. Trimming took 2 bases from V and 1 from J; bases not matched to a gene: 4. The chain's CDR3 is CASSLRNRGNTEAFF. DNA of the CDR3: TGTGCCAGCAGTTTACGGAACAGGGGGAACACTGAAGCTTTCTTT.

V is TRBV20-1 and J is TRBJ2-1, with TRBD2 matching over 16 bases. V lost 2 bases, J lost 0 bases, and 4 bases stayed unmatched. The CDR3 runs 18 residues. From germline, CDR1 is DFQATT and CDR2 SNEGSKA (reference sequence). The CDR3 reads CSARPGLAGGTSYNEQFF. CDR3 in DNA: TGCAGTGCTAGACCGGGACTAGCGGGGGGGACCTCCTACAATGAGCAGTTCTTC.

In its sample, this clonotype was seen a few times. The J gene is TRBJ2-6, the V gene TRBV7-8; a possible D gene is TRBD1 (6 bases). Per germline, CDR1 SGHVS and CDR2 FQNEAQ. CDR3 length: 16 amino acids. Trimming shortened V by 10 bases and J by 3 bases, and 19 bases separated the two germline ends. CDR3 coding DNA: TGTGCCACCCACACGGACAGAAGGTATGGGGCCAACGTCCTGACTTTC. Protein product: CATHTDRRYGANVLTF.

This sequence joins TRBV6-5 and TRBJ1-1, with 11 bases fitting TRBD1. Germline trimming cut 2 bases from V and 1 base from J; bases unmatched to any gene: 0. Germline CDR1 and CDR2: MNHEY and SVGAGI. The CDR3 spans 15 residues. The CDR3 is CASSYGTGGNTEAFF. In nucleotides, the CDR3 is TGTGCCAGCAGTTACGGGACAGGGGGGAACACTGAAGCTTTCTTT.

This clonotype has at least ten counts. V is TRBV5-1 and J is TRBJ2-2, with a tentative D call TRBD1 (5 bases). There are 14 residues in the CDR3. From germline, CDR1 is SGHRS and CDR2 YFSETQ. V was trimmed by 5 bases and J by 1 base, leaving 9 bases between them. CDR3 loop: CASRIGENTGELFF. CDR3 sequence (DNA): TGCGCCAGCAGGATAGGGGAGAACACCGGGGAGCTGTTTTTT.

This clonotype came up a few times. The chain combines TRBV11-1 with TRBJ2-7, with 7 bases matching TRBD2. The CDR3 totals 18 residues. V gave up 1 base and J gave up 0 bases; unmatched junction bases: 12. Germline CDR1 SGHAT, CDR2 FQDESV (reference sequence). CDR3 in DNA: TGTGCCAGCAGCTTAGGCCGGGGAGGGACCGCGAGCTCCTACGAGCAGTACTTC. Its translation is CASSLGRGGTASSYEQYF.

CDR3 bases: TGCGCCAGCAGCCCCTTCGCCGGGACAGTAAACACCGGGGAGCTGTTTTTT. The encoded protein is CASSPFAGTVNTGELFF. The chain links TRBV4-3 to TRBJ2-2; 7 bases agree with TRBD1. V was clipped by 4 bases and J by 2 bases; unmatched bases: 10. This CDR3 contains 17 residues. Germline V gene lookup returns CDR1 LGHNA and CDR2 YSLEER.

This rearrangement joins TRBV7-6 to TRBJ2-1; 9 nucleotides line up with TRBD1. The V and J ends lost 4 bases and 9 bases, in that order; junction bases with no gene match: 10. In germline, CDR1 is SGHVS, CDR2 FNYEAQ. The CDR3 runs to 15 residues. The CDR3 nucleotides are TGTGCCAGCAGCTCGCGCCCACAGGGGGCAGGTGAGCAGTTCTTC. Translating it yields CASSSRPQGAGEQFF.

This clonotype was counted only a few times. The chain carries TRBV12-3 or TRBV12-4 and TRBJ2-4; 9 bases fit TRBD2. This CDR3 contains 17 residues. V shed 3 bases, J shed 3 bases, and the junction held 9 bases outside the gene matches. CDR3 protein: CASSLRGGGADKNIQYF. CDR3 coding DNA: TGTGCCAGCAGTTTGCGTGGCGGGGGGGCAGACAAAAACATTCAGTACTTC.

This chain links TRBV2 with TRBJ1-6, with a possible D match to TRBD1 (5 bases). Germline-derived CDR1 and CDR2 are SNHLY and FYNNEI. The CDR3 length is 14 residues. The V gene lost 6 bases and the J gene lost 0 bases, with 6 bases spanning the gap. CDR3 nucleotide sequence: TGTGCCAGCAGAGGGGACTCCTATAATTCACCCCTCCACTTT. It translates to CASRGDSYNSPLHF. Filled out from reference TRBV2 and TRBJ1-6, the complete variable domain reads EPEVTQTPSHQVTQMGQEVILRCVPISNHLYFYWYRQILGQKVEFLVSFYNNEISEKSEIFDDQFSVERPDGSNFTLKIRSTKLEDSAMYFCASRGDSYNSPLHFGNGTRLTVT.

The chain uses TRBV11-2 and TRBJ2-7, with TRBD2 identical over 11 bases. J gave up 6 bases and V 5 bases, and 9 bases lay outside the gene matches. This CDR3 is built from 15 residues. Germline values: CDR1 SGHAT, CDR2 FQNNGV. The CDR3 DNA follows: TGTGCCAGCAGCGCGCTTAGCGGGGGGGGCCTCGAGCAGTACTTC. Its translation is CASSALSGGGLEQYF.

In its sample, this clonotype was seen many times. In DNA, the CDR3 is TGCAGGGACACTTCGGGCACTGAAGCTTTCTTT. This encodes CRDTSGTEAFF. V gene TRBV20-1 combines with J gene TRBJ1-1; D possibly corresponds to TRBD1 (5 bases). This CDR3 has 11 residues. Germline lookup yields CDR1 DFQATT and CDR2 SNEGSKA (reference sequence).

A word on this clonotype: Its ends do not fully match the called genes, so a read error is possible. The chain employs TRBV7-2 and TRBJ1-2; the D is unclear. Germline CDR1 reads SGHTA; CDR2 reads FQGNSA. The CDR3 is made up of 14 amino acids. The CDR3 reads CASSSTGPFYGYTF. CDR3 bases: TGTGCTAGCAGCTCTACCGGACCCTTCTATGGCTACACCTTC.

This clonotype was seen ten or more times. The V and J genes are TRBV5-1 and TRBJ2-3; D unclear. The CDR3 has 15 residues. Trimming removed 3 bases at V and 1 base at J, with 12 bases between. Looked up from germline, CDR1 is SGHRS and CDR2 is YFSETQ. Here the CDR3 DNA reads TGCGCCAGCAGCTGGGTTGGCAGTCGCACAGATACGCAGTATTTT. Amino acid sequence: CASSWVGSRTDTQYF. The full variable domain, in which reference TRBV5-1 and TRBJ2-3 provide the parts outside the CDR3, is KAGVTQTPRYLIKTRGQQVTLSCSPISGHRSVSWYQQTPGQGLQFLFEYFSETQRNKGNFPGRFSGRQFSNSRSEMNVSTLELGDSALYLCASSWVGSRTDTQYFGPGTRLTVL.

The chain recombines TRBV6-1 with TRBJ2-7, with D uncertain. Trimming left V 6 bases short and J 3 bases short, with 18 bases between. The CDR3 extends over 15 amino acids. CDR1 is MNHNS and CDR2 is SASEGT in the germline V gene. The CDR3 is CASSPDPIRGYEQYF. The CDR3 DNA follows: TGTGCCAGCAGCCCCGACCCTATTCGCGGCTACGAGCAGTACTTC.

This clonotype was seen many times. The V and J genes are TRBV5-1 and TRBJ2-3; 8 bases agree with TRBD1. Germline trimming cut 2 bases from V and 4 bases from J; bases unmatched to any gene: 6. This CDR3 is 15 amino acids long. Germline CDR1 is SGHRS and CDR2 is YFSETQ. The CDR3 sequence: CASSFGQGNSDTQYF. The CDR3 DNA follows: TGCGCCAGCAGCTTCGGACAGGGCAATTCAGATACGCAGTATTTT.

The chain joins TRBV6-1 to TRBJ2-3; D remains ambiguous. V lost 6 bases to trimming and J lost 0 bases, with 10 bases between them. CDR3 length equals 14 residues. Germline V lookup: CDR1 MNHNS, CDR2 SASEGT. CDR3 nucleotide sequence: TGTGCCAGCAGCCGAAGCGCCAGCACAGATACGCAGTATTTT. Protein sequence: CASSRSASTDTQYF.

This clonotype occurred a few times. As DNA, the CDR3 is TGTGCCAGCAGCGCCCTACAGGCCTACGAGCAGTACTTC. Amino acid sequence: CASSALQAYEQYF. The rearrangement uses TRBV12-3 or TRBV12-4 and TRBJ2-7; weak D call: TRBD1 (5 bases). The CDR3 length is 13 residues. V lost 6 bases and J lost 2, with 11 bases in between.

With respect to this clonotype: At one boundary the junction diverges from the germline segment, which might be a read error. This chain connects TRBV4-3 to TRBJ2-2, with 10 bases that match TRBD2. The CDR3 is 18 amino acids. Germline assignment: CDR1 LGHNA and CDR2 YSLEER. This CDR3 is CASSQDLGAGGYTGELFF. CDR3 sequence (DNA): TGCGCCAGCAGCCAAGATCTAGGAGCGGGAGGGTACACCGGGGAGCTGTTCTTT.

This clonotype was found a few times. The V gene is TRBV18, the J gene TRBJ2-7, with TRBD1 identical over 8 bases. Germline V CDR1 and CDR2: KGHSH, LQKENI. V shed 4 bases and J 2 bases; nucleotides not matched to a gene: 4. The CDR3 spans 14 residues. CDR3 nucleotides: TGTGCCAGCTCACTTAAGACAGGGGCCTACGAGCAGTACTTC. Translation: CASSLKTGAYEQYF.

The sample holds many counts of this clonotype. This chain joins TRBV5-4 and TRBJ2-3, with 10 bases matching TRBD2. V lost 4 bases and J lost 3; bases outside the gene matches: 5. The CDR3 is 15 amino acids. CDR1 and CDR2 (germline): SGHNT, YYREEE (reference sequence). This CDR3 reads CASSPPSGSTDTQYF. CDR3 bases: TGTGCCAGCAGCCCCCCTAGCGGGAGTACAGATACGCAGTATTTT.

This clonotype occurred a few times. The chain is built from TRBV12-3 or TRBV12-4 and TRBJ2-1; no firm D call. Deletions cut 1 base from V and 9 bases from J, with 16 bases between. The CDR3 contains 15 residues. The CDR3 is CASSLVVSFSGEQFF. CDR3 sequence (DNA): TGTGCCAGCAGTTTAGTGGTGAGTTTTTCTGGTGAGCAGTTCTTC.